These 30 T cell receptor beta chains were all obtained from the same sample, sequenced in a study of T-cell reconstitution after alpha-beta-depleted transplantation in children (TCRdb year 2016). Libraries were constructed by PCR. Instrument used: Illumina HiSeq 2500. Molecular barcoding was employed in the preparation of TCR libraries, with unique molecular identifiers being used to normalize TCRbeta repertoire quantification. Starting from the raw public reads, TCRdb applied fastp trimming at Q25, assembled clones with MiXCR and retained in-frame beta chains. Every entry covers one CDR3 protein and lists the most common genes and DNA from its rows. Within this sample are fewer than 400,000 distinct CDR3 sequences, with around 25% of them counted one time only. 10% to 11% of the sample goes to the ten largest clones. Reading the label with the study, this specimen's treatment or condition is: allogeneic hematopoietic cell transplantation with graft depleted of TCRalphabeta T cells and CD19 B cells.

Sequenced material: PBMCs, mostly from graft donor cells, taken 180 days after TCRalphabeta/CD19-depleted stem cell transplant. The source is a male patient between 5 and 17 years old who had a stem cell transplant for acute lymphoblastic leukemia, so the T cells may come from the graft donor.

The gene calls are TRBV4-1 and TRBJ1-2, with D maybe TRBD1 (5 bases). This CDR3 has 16 amino acids. Germline V gene lookup returns CDR1 MGHRA and CDR2 YSYEKL. The V end lost 3 bases, the J end lost 8 bases, and 22 bases lay between the germline ends. The CDR3 sequence is CASSQIFFGGGIGYTF. In DNA form, the CDR3 reads TGCGCCAGCAGCCAGATTTTTTTTGGGGGGGGAATCGGCTACACCTTC.

This chain connects TRBV12-3 or TRBV12-4 to TRBJ1-2; TRBD1 might be the D (5 bases). The CDR3 is 15 residues long. The V gene lost 0 bases and the J gene lost 4 bases, with 12 bases spanning the gap. This CDR3 reads CASSLAAGIFYGYTF. DNA for the CDR3: TGTGCCAGCAGTTTAGCGGCAGGGATTTTCTATGGCTACACCTTC.

This clonotype was counted between two and nine times. The rearrangement links TRBV2 to TRBJ2-3; TRBD2 agrees at 8 bases. CDR3 size: 14 residues. V lost 6 bases, J lost 5 bases, and 7 bases stayed unmatched. The V gene's germline CDR1 is SNHLY and CDR2 FYNNEI. The CDR3 DNA reads TGTGCCAGCAGCTTAGCGGGAAAGAGAGATACGCAGTATTTT. Protein product: CASSLAGKRDTQYF. Full variable domain (missing parts from reference TRBV2 and TRBJ2-3): EPEVTQTPSHQVTQMGQEVILRCVPISNHLYFYWYRQILGQKVEFLVSFYNNEISEKSEIFDDQFSVERPDGSNFTLKIRSTKLEDSAMYFCASSLAGKRDTQYFGPGTRLTVL.

V is TRBV5-1 and J is TRBJ2-7; D is unresolved. This CDR3 contains 16 residues. Trimming removed 1 base at V and 3 bases at J, with 17 bases between. Germline CDR1 is SGHRS and CDR2 is YFSETQ. This chain's CDR3 is CASSLKTVSTDYEQYF. CDR3 DNA: TGCGCCAGCAGCTTGAAGACGGTTTCTACCGACTACGAGCAGTACTTC.

The chain carries TRBV5-1 and TRBJ2-5; D unresolved. From germline, CDR1 is SGHRS and CDR2 YFSETQ. V lost 4 bases, J lost 5 bases, and 12 bases lay in between. The CDR3 has 13 residues. The CDR3 loop is CASSQLDGETQYF. The CDR3 DNA reads TGCGCCAGCAGCCAACTGGACGGGGAGACCCAGTACTTC.

Here the CDR3 reads CASSSSPAGGSGELFF. For the CDR3, the DNA is TGTGCCAGCAGTTCTTCCCCGGCAGGGGGCTCCGGGGAGCTGTTTTTT. V usage is TRBV12-3 or TRBV12-4 and J usage is TRBJ2-2; 8 bases are a match to TRBD1. V gave up 4 bases and J gave up 6 bases; unmatched junction bases: 10. This CDR3 region has 16 residues.

The sample holds a few counts of this clonotype. This chain links TRBV5-6 with TRBJ1-1; D gene unclear. Germline V gives CDR1 SGHDT, CDR2 YYEEEE. V lost 1 base, J lost 3 bases, and 4 bases lay in between. The CDR3 runs to 12 residues. The CDR3 coding sequence is TGTGCCAGCAGCTTGTTAGACACTGAAGCTTTCTTT. This translates into CASSLLDTEAFF.

This clonotype was observed a handful of times. The CDR3 loop reads CASSPHTSGSYNEQFF. The CDR3 region has the DNA TGTGCCAGCAGCCCCCATACTAGCGGGTCCTACAATGAGCAGTTCTTC. The V gene is TRBV3-1, the J gene TRBJ2-1, with TRBD2 matching 9 bases. The CDR3 contains 16 residues. CDR1 and CDR2 (germline): LGHDT, YNNKEL (reference sequence). Unmatched junction bases numbered 5, after V lost 4 bases and J lost 1 base.

The rearrangement links TRBV27 to TRBJ2-5; TRBD2 is a possible D gene (7 bases). CDR3 length: 14 amino acids. V lost 3 bases and J 3 bases, leaving 11 bases between the germline ends. Germline V gives CDR1 MNHEY, CDR2 SMNVEV (reference sequence). The CDR3 protein is CASSFGGLKETQYF. The DNA for the CDR3 is TGTGCCAGCAGTTTCGGGGGGCTTAAAGAGACCCAGTACTTC.

The chain joins TRBV5-1 to TRBJ2-3, with 7 positions matching TRBD1. Losses at the gene ends were 1 base for V and 0 bases for J; bases not matched to a gene: 11. The V gene's germline CDR1 is SGHRS and CDR2 YFSETQ. The CDR3 runs to 18 residues. In nucleotides, the CDR3 is TGCGCCAGCAGCTTGTGGGAAACCAGGACAGGCAGCACAGATACGCAGTATTTT. It encodes CASSLWETRTGSTDTQYF.

The gene calls are TRBV20-1 and TRBJ1-1; D gene ambiguous. The CDR3 has 15 amino acids. Germline V gene sequence: CDR1 DFQATT, CDR2 SNEGSKA (reference sequence). Trimming removed 5 bases from V and 1 base from J, with 17 bases in between. The CDR3 DNA reads as TGCAGTGCTCCCCGGGAGGCTTACACGAACACTGAAGCTTTCTTT. Translation gives CSAPREAYTNTEAFF.

The chain combines TRBV27 with TRBJ2-2; the match to TRBD2 covers 8 bases. Germline lookup yields CDR1 MNHEY and CDR2 SMNVEV (reference sequence). The trim removed 1 base at V and 5 bases at J, leaving 3 bases unmatched. The CDR3 extends over 15 amino acids. This CDR3 reads CASSLWAGGTGELFF. The CDR3 bases are TGTGCCAGCAGTTTATGGGCGGGAGGTACCGGGGAGCTGTTTTTT.

A single count supports this clonotype. V usage is TRBV25-1 and J usage is TRBJ1-1; D ambiguous. The germline CDR1 and CDR2 sequences are MGHDK and SYGVNS. Trimming stripped 1 base from V and 4 bases from J, with 4 bases between. The CDR3 totals 12 residues. The CDR3 DNA reads as TGTGCCAGCAGTGAATCGGCCACTGAAGCTTTCTTT. This translates into CASSESATEAFF.

This clonotype came up a few times. The rearrangement uses TRBV20-1 and TRBJ2-1; 11 positions match TRBD2. The germline V gene has CDR1 DFQATT and CDR2 SNEGSKA (reference sequence). This CDR3 comprises 20 residues. J gave up 4 bases and V 0 bases, and 17 bases lay outside the gene matches. The CDR3 reads CSARELGGPLAGGDYNEQFF. DNA for the CDR3: TGCAGTGCTAGAGAACTCGGGGGACCCTTAGCGGGAGGGGATTACAATGAGCAGTTCTTC.

V is TRBV27 and J is TRBJ2-3; D is uncertain. Germline lookup yields CDR1 MNHEY and CDR2 SMNVEV (reference sequence). This CDR3 comprises 14 residues. The V end was cut by 7 bases, the J end by 1 base, with 12 bases between. This CDR3 is CASKSNTRTDTQYF. The CDR3 bases are TGTGCCAGCAAGAGTAACACCCGCACAGATACGCAGTATTTT.

CDR3 residues: CSAELARGPYEQYF. In DNA, the CDR3 is TGCAGTGCTGAACTAGCCCGGGGACCCTACGAGCAGTACTTC. The V gene is TRBV20-1, the J gene TRBJ2-7, with D maybe TRBD2 (6 bases). Germline-derived CDR1 and CDR2 are DFQATT and SNEGSKA (reference sequence). Trimming took 5 bases from V and 2 from J, leaving 16 bases between them. The CDR3 runs 14 residues.

This clonotype has more than one count but fewer than ten. V and J are TRBV6-2 or TRBV6-3 and TRBJ2-3; 16 bases agree with TRBD2. After removal of 5 bases from V and 1 base from J, the junction contained 3 bases not matched to a gene. The germline V gene encodes CDR1 MNHEY and CDR2 SVGEGT. CDR3 length equals 17 residues. The CDR3 nucleotides are TGTGCCAGCAGTCCCGGGACTAGCGGGAGGGGCACAGATACGCAGTATTTT. This sequence encodes CASSPGTSGRGTDTQYF.

This clonotype was detected a few times. The chain uses TRBV27 and TRBJ2-5, with D possibly TRBD2 on 6 matching bases. Trimming pared 5 bases from V and 9 bases from J, leaving 13 bases between. The germline V gene encodes CDR1 MNHEY and CDR2 SMNVEV (reference sequence). The CDR3 is 12 residues long. The CDR3 region has the DNA TGTGCCAGCAGTCCCGCGGGGCGGGCCCAGTACTTC. The encoded protein is CASSPAGRAQYF.

This clonotype was picked up a small number of times. V is TRBV20-1 and J is TRBJ2-2, with 8 bases matching TRBD1. The CDR3 spans 14 residues. Germline loops: CDR1 DFQATT, CDR2 SNEGSKA (reference sequence). J gave up 4 bases and V 6 bases, and 7 bases lay outside the gene matches. CDR3 loop: CSARTGRRTGELFF. As DNA, the CDR3 is TGCAGTGCCAGGACAGGGCGGCGCACCGGGGAGCTGTTTTTT.

A few counts support this clonotype. V and J are TRBV5-8 and TRBJ1-2; 9 nucleotides match TRBD1. The CDR3 is made up of 15 amino acids. Germline CDR1 and CDR2: SGHTS and YDEGEE. V lost 0 bases to trimming and J lost 5 bases; unmatched junction nucleotides: 5. CDR3 sequence: CASSLAWGTGYGYTF. The CDR3 DNA reads as TGTGCCAGCAGCTTGGCTTGGGGGACAGGGTATGGCTACACCTTC.

Only a few counts were recorded for this clonotype. This chain joins TRBV5-4 and TRBJ2-3; D not resolved. Germline V lookup: CDR1 SGHNT, CDR2 YYREEE (reference sequence). Trimming stripped 2 bases from V and 3 bases from J, with 10 bases between. There are 14 residues in the CDR3. The CDR3 here is CASSFKGPTDTQYF. CDR3 DNA: TGTGCCAGCAGCTTTAAAGGCCCTACAGATACGCAGTATTTT.

The rearrangement uses TRBV6-6 and TRBJ2-5, with TRBD2 matching over 7 bases. The germline CDR1 and CDR2 sequences are MNHNY and SVGAGI (reference sequence). The CDR3 has 11 amino acids. With 10 bases clipped from V and 4 bases from J, the junction kept 3 bases outside the gene matches. As DNA, the CDR3 is TGTGCCACCTTAGCGGGAGAGACCCAGTACTTC. Its translation is CATLAGETQYF.

In this sample, this clonotype turned up once. This sequence joins TRBV11-2 and TRBJ2-2; TRBD1 is a possible D gene (6 bases). The CDR3 is 14 residues long. The germline CDR1 and CDR2 sequences are SGHAT and FQNNGV. Trimming stripped 2 bases from V and 4 bases from J, with 8 bases between. The CDR3 DNA is TGTGCCAGCAGCTTATTGGGGGCCACCGGGGAGCTGTTTTTT. It translates to CASSLLGATGELFF.

This chain uses TRBV7-3 with TRBJ2-3; D may be TRBD2 (7 bases). V was trimmed by 4 bases and J by 8 bases, leaving 28 bases between them. Germline CDR1 reads SGHTA; CDR2 reads FQGTGA. The CDR3 totals 18 residues. CDR3: CASSSDFFAAGRGSTQYF. CDR3 nucleotides: TGTGCCAGCAGCTCCGATTTTTTTGCGGCAGGGAGGGGGAGTACGCAGTATTTT.

This rearrangement joins TRBV9 to TRBJ2-5; 9 bases are a match to TRBD1. CDR1 is SGDLS and CDR2 is YYNGEE in the germline V gene. The CDR3 covers 14 residues. The trim removed 5 bases at V and 4 bases at J, leaving 6 bases unmatched. CDR3 DNA sequence: TGTGCCAGCAGTCACGGACAGGGGAGAGAGACCCAGTACTTC. It is translated as CASSHGQGRETQYF. Full variable domain (remainder filled in from reference TRBV9 and TRBJ2-5): DSGVTQTPKHLITATGQRVTLRCSPRSGDLSVYWYQQSLDQGLQFLIQYYNGEERAKGNILERFSAQQFPDLHSELNLSSLELGDSALYFCASSHGQGRETQYFGPGTRLLVL.

The chain links TRBV5-1 to TRBJ2-1, with 12 bases aligning to TRBD2. V was clipped by 3 bases and J by 0 bases; unmatched bases: 10. The CDR3 is 19 amino acids. CDR1 and CDR2 from the germline V gene are SGHRS and YFSETQ. The CDR3 DNA is TGCGCCAGCAGCTCCCCGGGACTAGCGGGCCCAGACTCCTACAATGAGCAGTTCTTC. It is translated as CASSSPGLAGPDSYNEQFF.

This clonotype was detected many times. The chain joins TRBV12-3 or TRBV12-4 to TRBJ2-3; no firm D call. This CDR3 comprises 12 residues. V dropped 7 bases and J dropped 4 bases, with 9 bases sitting between them. CDR3 sequence: CASNTDPDTQYF. The CDR3 region has the DNA TGTGCCAGCAATACAGACCCAGATACGCAGTATTTT.

In its sample, this clonotype was seen a few times. The CDR3 loop reads CASSLEGRWDEKLFF. The DNA for the CDR3 is TGCGCCAGCAGCCTGGAGGGGCGCTGGGATGAAAAACTGTTTTTT. This chain connects TRBV5-1 to TRBJ1-4, with TRBD1 as a possible D gene (5 bases). This CDR3 is 15 amino acids long. The V and J ends lost 4 bases and 6 bases respectively, with 16 bases between them. Germline lookup yields CDR1 SGHRS and CDR2 YFSETQ.

V usage is TRBV9 and J usage is TRBJ2-7; TRBD1 agrees at 8 bases. J was trimmed by 4 bases and V by 0 bases; bases with no gene match: 15. Germline V gene sequence: CDR1 SGDLS, CDR2 YYNGEE. This CDR3 is 18 amino acids long. The CDR3 DNA is TGTGCCAGCAGCGTAGGTACATCCCCCAGGGGGCCCAATTACGAGCAGTACTTC. Encoded protein: CASSVGTSPRGPNYEQYF.

V and J are TRBV7-7 and TRBJ2-7, with a tentative D call TRBD2 (6 bases). The CDR3 totals 15 residues. Germline CDR1 and CDR2: SSHAT and FNYEAQ (reference sequence). Trimming removed 4 bases at V and 6 bases at J, with 19 bases between. CDR3 sequence (DNA): TGTGCCAGCAGCTGCGCCGGGACTGCCTCCCTCGAGCAGTACTTC. This sequence encodes CASSCAGTASLEQYF.